This T cell receptor (beta chain) was identified in a study of response to subunit inactivated influenza vaccine. TCRdb reprocessed the RT-PCR reads with MiXCR, giving one entry per CDR3 protein. The sample records 600,000 to 850,000 distinct CDR3 sequences, 12% to 15% being singletons. General observations from the study: The authors offered the suggestion that each seasonal influenza vaccination recruits few new T cells.

On this clonotype itself: The antigen is not known.

V was trimmed by 5 bases and J by 0 bases, leaving 11 bases between them. Germline CDR1 is MNHEY and CDR2 is SMNVEV (reference sequence). CDR3 size: 14 residues. The sample in question was PBMCs from blood, obtained 14 days before vaccination. The clonotype was recovered from a man aged 50-60 years who received an inactivated influenza vaccine. The V gene is TRBV27, the J gene TRBJ2-7; D perhaps matches TRBD1 (5 bases). This CDR3 is CASSPGQISYEQYF. CDR3 nucleotide sequence: TGTGCCAGCAGTCCAGGGCAGATCTCCTACGAGCAGTACTTC.